This T cell receptor beta chain was recovered during a study of long-term antiretroviral therapy in people with HIV. Study-wide results and limits: Possibly under older ART regimens, blood was drawn between about 2004 and 2017. HIV repertoire CDR3 lengths ranged less widely than those of controls. Regardless of time point, clones expanded before ART dominated the repertoire.

Researchers report immunoSEQ v3.0 was run at survey level. Generated by immunoSEQ multiplex PCR, the TCRdb table keeps only in-frame clones and is missing some. The table lists 25,000 to 35,000 clones, about 90% of them singletons. Each HIV-infected participant was given treatment in the United States. This CDR3 is 11 amino acids long. CDR1 and CDR2 (germline): DFQATT, SNEGSKA (reference sequence). V was shortened by 4 bases and J by 7 bases, with 8 bases between the two germline ends. Worth noting for this clone: Its cognate antigen is unknown.

This sequence originates from a man in his fifties with HIV. V usage is TRBV20-1 and J usage is TRBJ2-4, with no clear D. This sample comprised unsorted PBMCs, obtained 2 years after starting antiretroviral therapy. The CDR3 region is CSAKEDNIQYF. CDR3 sequence (DNA): TGCAGTGCTAAGGAAGATAACATTCAGTACTTC.